This TCR beta chain was sequenced for a study of blood T cell repertoires in COVID-19. Study-wide background: PBMCs, B-cell-depleted T cells, or T cells provided the cDNA or gDNA that made up the material.

Sequenced by immunoSEQ multiplex PCR; TCRdb stores in-frame clones only, minus some. The sample holds about 250,000 clones, more than 70% seen once. CDR1 and CDR2 (germline): SGHRS, YFSETQ. This CDR3 is built from 14 residues. Trimming left V 0 bases short and J 5 bases short, with 11 bases between. Patients at the Seattle site were enrolled during active infection and followed longitudinally. The clonotype originates from a woman under 40 with COVID-19, enrolled during active disease. The V call is TRBV5-1, the J call TRBJ1-1; the D gene is possibly TRBD1 (6 bases). Material for sequencing was peripheral blood. DNA of the CDR3: TGCGCCAGCAGCTTGGTGCGGGGGCGAACTGAAGCTTTCTTT. Translation gives CASSLVRGRTEAFF.